These 5 T cell receptor beta chains share one sample of origin, sequenced in a study of blood T cell repertoires in COVID-19. The protocol was immunoSEQ multiplex PCR, while the TCRdb copy is restricted to in-frame clones and leaves out a portion. Of tens of thousands of clones listed, about 90% are singletons. The sample consisted of peripheral blood. Receptors originate from a male donor with acute or convalescent COVID-19.

This clone appeared once. The chain is built from TRBV6-5 and TRBJ1-5, with 7 bases matching TRBD1. After removal of 5 bases from V and 7 bases from J, the junction contained 11 bases not matched to a gene. Germline V CDR1 and CDR2: MNHEY, SVGAGI. This CDR3 is built from 15 residues. CDR3 sequence: CASSPQGEGRQPQHF. In nucleotides, the CDR3 is TGTGCCAGCAGTCCCCAGGGGGAAGGAAGACAGCCCCAGCATTTT.

This chain links TRBV7-8 with TRBJ2-1; 7 bases are a match to TRBD1. Germline CDR1 reads SGHVS; CDR2 reads FQNEAQ. CDR3 size: 15 residues. V trimming: 2 bases; J trimming: 5 bases; junction bases outside the gene matches: 6. CDR3 loop: CASSLRQGAHNEQFF. DNA for the CDR3: TGTGCCAGCAGCTTAAGACAGGGTGCGCACAATGAGCAGTTCTTC.

V and J are TRBV10-3 and TRBJ1-5, with D perhaps matching TRBD1 (5 bases). Germline CDR1 and CDR2: ENHRY and SYGVKD. V lost 6 bases, J lost 5 bases, and 11 bases lay in between. The CDR3 length is 13 residues. CDR3 in amino acids: CAIRDKDYQPQHF. CDR3 in DNA: TGTGCCATCAGGGACAAAGACTATCAGCCCCAGCATTTT.

This chain joins TRBV2 and TRBJ1-1; TRBD1 matches at 11 bases. The CDR3 contains 14 residues. Germline CDR1 is SNHLY and CDR2 is FYNNEI. The ends lost 6 bases at V and 11 bases at J; junction bases unmatched: 11. CDR3: CASRDTDRGLYAFF. DNA of the CDR3: TGTGCCAGCAGGGACACGGACAGGGGGCTTTATGCTTTCTTT. Using reference TRBV2 and TRBJ1-1 for the parts outside the CDR3, the full variable domain is EPEVTQTPSHQVTQMGQEVILRCVPISNHLYFYWYRQILGQKVEFLVSFYNNEISEKSEIFDDQFSVERPDGSNFTLKIRSTKLEDSAMYFCASRDTDRGLYAFFGQGTRLTVV.

The chain employs TRBV18 and TRBJ2-7; TRBD2 aligns across 14 bases. Germline CDR1 and CDR2: KGHSH and LQKENI. V lost 2 bases to trimming and J lost 0 bases; unmatched junction nucleotides: 9. The CDR3 is made up of 19 amino acids. CDR3 nucleotides: TGTGCCAGCTCACCATGGACTAGCGGGGGGCCGACTGACTCCTACGAGCAGTACTTC. It codes for CASSPWTSGGPTDSYEQYF.